This TCR beta chain was found in a study of CD8 T cells in ankylosing spondylitis. Molecular-barcoded quantitative 5'-RACE produced these TCR beta libraries. TCRdb re-called the 5' RACE reads through MiXCR, storing one row per CDR3 protein. Among approximately 100,000 distinct CDR3 sequences listed, 24% were seen once. This clonotype was found a few times. This sequence originates from a male donor with ankylosing spondylitis. The specimen was synovial fluid, either unsorted or a sorted T cell fraction (not recorded which).

The CDR3 sequence is CASSSEGETQYF. The DNA for the CDR3 is TGTGCCAGCAGCTCGGAAGGGGAGACCCAGTACTTC. V usage is TRBV11-2 and J usage is TRBJ2-5; no clear D. The ends were cut back, 4 bases at V and 5 bases at J, with 8 bases in the middle. Germline-derived CDR1 and CDR2 are SGHAT and FQNNGV. The CDR3 is 12 amino acids.